This is a list of T cell receptor beta chains from one sample in a study of OX40 agonist ivuxolimab in advanced cancers. Data came from immunoSEQ multiplex PCR; TCRdb stores just in-frame clones and leaves some out. The repertoire holds 20,000 to 25,000 clones, under 90% seen once, with approximately 13% in the top ten. The specimen was CD4+ or CD8+ T cells sorted from blood, collected in a trial of the OX40 agonist ivuxolimab. The source is an adult with an advanced solid tumor such as melanoma, head and neck, liver or kidney cancer. The CDR3 runs from the conserved cysteine through the conserved F or W. The D gene is left open where the match is weak. Size values are once, few and many counts, or a class for expanded clones, and some rows have none.

CDR3nt	CDR3aa	j_gene	v_gene	abundance	d_gene
TGTGCCAGCAGCTCCCCTAGCGCCGAATACGAGCAGTACTTC	CASSSPSAEYEQYF	TRBJ2-7	TRBV7-8	few	.
TGTGCCAGCAGACGACTGCTGAACACCGGGGAGCTGTTTTTT	CASRRLLNTGELFF	TRBJ2-2	TRBV6-5	.	.
TGTGCCAGCAGCTTGGGGCTCGGCTACACCTTC	CASSLGLGYTF	TRBJ1-2	TRBV5-6	.	.
TGTGCCAGTGCCATCGGCACAGACTCCTACGAGCAGTACTTC	CASAIGTDSYEQYF	TRBJ2-7	TRBV9	.	.
TGCGCCAGCAGCCAAGAAGGGACAGGGGGTCATAATTCACCCCTCCACTTT	CASSQEGTGGHNSPLHF	TRBJ1-6	TRBV4-3	.	TRBD1
TGTGCCAGCAGTACAGGGTATGCTAATTCACCCCTCCACTTT	CASSTGYANSPLHF	TRBJ1-6	TRBV6-8	few	.
TGCGCCAGCAGCCCTGGGACGGAGAGTATGAACACTGAAGCTTTCTTT	CASSPGTESMNTEAFF	TRBJ1-1	TRBV4-1	.	.
TGTGCCAGCAGTCTGAACCCAACGTGGGGCTACACCTTC	CASSLNPTWGYTF	TRBJ1-2	TRBV27	.	.
TGCGCCAGCAGCCCAGGGGTGCTAGGAGATACGCAGTATTTT	CASSPGVLGDTQYF	TRBJ2-3	TRBV4-3	.	.
TGTGCCAGCAGTGTACAAGGGGTAGGCACAGATACGCAGTATTTT	CASSVQGVGTDTQYF	TRBJ2-3	TRBV6-1	few	.
TGCGCCAGCAGCCAAGAACTCGCAAACTATGGCTACACCTTC	CASSQELANYGYTF	TRBJ1-2	TRBV4-3	.	.
TGTGCCAGCAGCCCCGGGACATGGGACACTGAAGCTTTCTTT	CASSPGTWDTEAFF	TRBJ1-1	TRBV6-5	.	.
TGTGCCAGCAGCCATCGACAGGGGGCTGGGGAGCTGTTTTTT	CASSHRQGAGELFF	TRBJ2-2	TRBV21-1	.	.
TGCGCCAGCAGCCCCCGCAGGGGGAGCACCGGGGAGCTGTTTTTT	CASSPRRGSTGELFF	TRBJ2-2	TRBV4-1	.	TRBD1
TGTGCCAGCAGTTTAGGTGGGCGCGGTGAAGCTTTCTTT	CASSLGGRGEAFF	TRBJ1-1	TRBV27	.	.
TGCGCCGGGTTGGGACGTCCGTATAATTCACCCCTCCACTTT	CAGLGRPYNSPLHF	TRBJ1-6	TRBV5-1	.	.
TGTGCCAGCAGCGTAGCCGAACTAGCGGGGGGTGCAGATACGCAGTATTTT	CASSVAELAGGADTQYF	TRBJ2-3	TRBV9	few	TRBD2
TGTGCCAGCAGTGACGCAGGAGAGCAGTTCTTC	CASSDAGEQFF	TRBJ2-1	TRBV6-9	.	.
TGTGCCAGCAGTCGGGAGCCGGGAGACTCCTACGAGCAGTACTTC	CASSREPGDSYEQYF	TRBJ2-7	TRBV5-4	.	.
TGCGCCAGCAGCCGAGGGACCCCGAACACTGAAGCTTTCTTT	CASSRGTPNTEAFF	TRBJ1-1	TRBV4-3	.	.
TGTGCCAGCAGCTCGGGACAGAACGTCTACAATGAGCAGTTCTTC	CASSSGQNVYNEQFF	TRBJ2-1	TRBV5-4	few	TRBD1
TGCGCCAGCAGCCAAGTAAGGGAGGGGAACACTGAAGCTTTCTTT	CASSQVREGNTEAFF	TRBJ1-1	TRBV4-3	once	.
TGTGCCAGCAGCGCACCCGGAGGAAATTGGGACCAGTTTCTTTATGGCTACACCTTC	CASSAPGGNWDQFLYGYTF	TRBJ1-2	TRBV9	once	.
TGTGCCAGCAGGACAGCCTCCGCGAACACCGGGGAGCTGTTTTTT	CASRTASANTGELFF	TRBJ2-2	TRBV7-6	.	.
TGTGCCAGCAGCTTAGTACCAAACGAGCAGTACTTC	CASSLVPNEQYF	TRBJ2-7	TRBV11-2	.	.
TGTGCCAGCAGTTACTCGGACAGGGGCTACGAGCAGTACTTC	CASSYSDRGYEQYF	TRBJ2-7	TRBV6-5	.	TRBD1
TGCAGCGTAAGGGGGGGGTACTTAGGGGAGCAGTTCTTC	CSVRGGYLGEQFF	TRBJ2-1	TRBV29-1	.	.
TGTGCCAGCAGCCAGATAGGCACCCTTGAAGCTTTCTTT	CASSQIGTLEAFF	TRBJ1-1	TRBV4-2	few	.
TGTGCCAGCAGTTATTTAGCGGGGGGCCAGGATACGCAGTATTTT	CASSYLAGGQDTQYF	TRBJ2-3	TRBV6-6	.	TRBD2
TGTGCCAGCAGTTCTCGACAGGACCTCAGAGATACGCAGTATTTT	CASSSRQDLRDTQYF	TRBJ2-3	TRBV27	.	.
TGTGCTAGTGGTTTTAATTTGCTCGAGACCCAGTACTTC	CASGFNLLETQYF	TRBJ2-5	TRBV12-5	.	.
TGTGCCAGCAGCCCACAGGGATTGTATGGCTACACCTTC	CASSPQGLYGYTF	TRBJ1-2	TRBV6-5	.	.
TGTGCCAGCAGCCCCACTAGGATGGTAGATACGCAGTATTTT	CASSPTRMVDTQYF	TRBJ2-3	TRBV6-5	.	.
TGTGCCAGCAGCTCCCCCACCGGGACTGAACCCCGGGACTCCGGGGCCAACGTCCTGACTTTC	CASSSPTGTEPRDSGANVLTF	TRBJ2-6	TRBV7-3	.	.
TGCGCCAGCAGCCAAGATCACGGGGGACTCGCCACAGATACGCAGTATTTT	CASSQDHGGLATDTQYF	TRBJ2-3	TRBV4-3	.	.
TGTGCCAGCAGCGAAGGGCTGAGTACCTTC	CASSEGLSTF	TRBJ1-2	TRBV9	.	.
TGTGCCAGCAGCCGCTTGCCTTCCCTCGGTACAGGGGGCCACGAGCAGTACTTC	CASSRLPSLGTGGHEQYF	TRBJ2-7	TRBV5-4	.	TRBD1